This is a list of T cell receptor beta chains from one sample in a study of beta chain features in type 1 diabetes. Libraries were prepared by immunoSEQ multiplex PCR; TCRdb keeps only in-frame clonotypes and omits some of them. The sample includes 300,000 to 400,000 clones, approximately 12% of them seen just once. The specimen was naive CD4+ T cells from blood. The receptors here all came from a man between 18 and 35 years old in good health. Each CDR3 is given with its conserved first and last residue. Fields, in order: J gene, V gene, clone size, D gene, CDR3 length, CDR3 DNA, CDR3 protein. A D gene is named only where the DNA matches it firmly. Some rows have no size entry. The others give once, few or many, or a class for an expanded clone.

TRBJ2-1	TRBV9	.	.	13	TGTGCCAGCAGCGTTGCCAGATACAATGAGCAGTTCTTC	CASSVARYNEQFF
TRBJ2-7	TRBV30	.	TRBD2	13	TGTGCCCCCCGGGCTAGCGGGGCCTGGGAGCAGTACTTC	CAPRASGAWEQYF
TRBJ1-2	TRBV28	few	TRBD1	16	TGTGCCAGCAGTTTTCGGACAGGCCGGAAGAGCTATGGCTACACCTTC	CASSFRTGRKSYGYTF
TRBJ2-3	TRBV4-3	.	TRBD2	15	TGCGCCAGCAGCCAAGTACTAGCGGGAGGGGATACGCAGTATTTT	CASSQVLAGGDTQYF
TRBJ1-5	TRBV7-2	.	TRBD1	16	TGTGCCAGCAGCTTAGGCGCCAGGGGGATCGGGCAGCCCCAGCATTTT	CASSLGARGIGQPQHF
TRBJ1-2	TRBV28	.	.	15	TGTGCCAGCAGTTGGGGGGGGGCCCGAGACTATGGCTACACCTTC	CASSWGGARDYGYTF
TRBJ2-3	TRBV4-1	few	.	14	TGCGCCAGCAGAGCTACAGGGAACACAGATACGCAGTATTTT	CASRATGNTDTQYF
TRBJ2-3	TRBV5-1	.	.	14	TGCGCCAGCAGCGGTGGCGGACACACAGATACGCAGTATTTT	CASSGGGHTDTQYF
TRBJ2-1	TRBV11-2	once	.	15	TGTGCCAGCAGCTTAGAAGCAGGGTTTATGAATGAGCAGTTCTTC	CASSLEAGFMNEQFF
TRBJ2-5	TRBV30	few	TRBD1	15	TGTGCCTGGAGGGCCGCCGGGACAGGTGTGCAGACCCAGTACTTC	CAWRAAGTGVQTQYF
TRBJ2-2	TRBV7-2	few	.	15	TGTGCCAGCAGCTTAGTAGCTCTGAACACCGGGGAGCTGTTTTTT	CASSLVALNTGELFF
TRBJ2-2	TRBV7-2	.	TRBD1	14	TGTGCCAGCAGCAAGGGACAGGGTACCGGGGAGCTGTTTTTT	CASSKGQGTGELFF
TRBJ2-5	TRBV11-1	few	.	11	TGTGCCAGCAGCAGCGGGGAGACCCAGTACTTC	CASSSGETQYF
TRBJ2-7	TRBV25-1	few	TRBD1	13	TGTGCCAGCAGTGACCAGGGGGCGGGAGAGCAGTACTTC	CASSDQGAGEQYF
TRBJ2-7	TRBV7-3	few	.	15	TGTGCCAGCAGCCTTAGGGGGGGGGCCTCCTACGAGCAGTACTTC	CASSLRGGASYEQYF
TRBJ1-5	TRBV6-1	.	.	15	TGTGCCAGCAGTGAATGGCGGGGTAGCAATCAGCCCCAGCATTTT	CASSEWRGSNQPQHF
TRBJ1-2	TRBV9	few	TRBD1	14	TGTGCCAGCAGCGTAGCAGGACAGGACTATGGCTACACCTTC	CASSVAGQDYGYTF
TRBJ2-3	TRBV18	few	TRBD2	16	TGTGCCAGCTCACTGGGACTAGCGGGAGGGGCCGATACGCAGTATTTT	CASSLGLAGGADTQYF
TRBJ2-5	TRBV7-2	.	.	14	TGTGCCAGCAGCTTCTCCAGGGGCCAAGAGACCCAGTACTTC	CASSFSRGQETQYF
TRBJ1-1	TRBV10-3	.	.	16	TGTGCCATCAGTGAGACCCCCCAGGGATTGAACACTGAAGCTTTCTTT	CAISETPQGLNTEAFF
TRBJ1-1	TRBV18	few	.	15	TGTGCCAGCTCACCACAACAGGATGCGAACACTGAAGCTTTCTTT	CASSPQQDANTEAFF
TRBJ2-7	TRBV4-3	.	.	16	TGCGCCAGCAGCCAAGACCGTTCCTGGAGCTCCTACGAGCAGTACTTC	CASSQDRSWSSYEQYF
TRBJ1-2	TRBV7-9	.	.	15	TGTGCCAGCAGCTATGGGCCTGGGGGCCCCCGTGGCTACACCTTC	CASSYGPGGPRGYTF
TRBJ2-7	TRBV5-6	.	TRBD1	14	TGTGCCAGCAGCTCGACAGGGGGTTCCTACGAGCAGTACTTC	CASSSTGGSYEQYF
TRBJ2-2	TRBV29-1	.	TRBD1	13	TGCAGCGTTGGCAGGGGGCAAGTCGGGGAGCTGTTTTTT	CSVGRGQVGELFF
TRBJ2-3	TRBV4-2	few	TRBD2	16	TGTGCCAGCAGCCCCATACTAGCGGCTAGCACAGATACGCAGTATTTT	CASSPILAASTDTQYF
TRBJ2-7	TRBV28	.	.	14	TGTGCCAGCAGTTTGGAGGGTACCTCCTACGAGCAGTACTTC	CASSLEGTSYEQYF
TRBJ2-2	TRBV5-1	few	.	15	TGCGCCAGCAGCCTACAGGGCGCCAACACCGGGGAGCTGTTTTTT	CASSLQGANTGELFF
TRBJ2-3	TRBV29-1	.	TRBD2	14	TGCAGCGTGGGGACTAGCGGGAGAACAGATACGCAGTATTTT	CSVGTSGRTDTQYF
TRBJ2-1	TRBV5-1	few	.	17	TGCGCCAGCAGCTTGGAACAGGGCTCGAGCTCCTACAATGAGCAGTTCTTC	CASSLEQGSSSYNEQFF
TRBJ2-4	TRBV9	.	.	15	TGTGCCAGCAGCGTAGTCCCAGACGGGGGAAACATTCAGTACTTC	CASSVVPDGGNIQYF
TRBJ1-2	TRBV5-1	few	.	15	TGCGCCAGCAGCTTGGCCCCAGATACCAACTATGGCTACACCTTC	CASSLAPDTNYGYTF
TRBJ2-6	TRBV9	.	.	15	TGTGCCAGCAGCGTAGGCGTTTCTGGGGCCAACGTCCTGACTTTC	CASSVGVSGANVLTF
TRBJ1-1	TRBV5-1	few	.	18	TGCGCCAGCAGCGGCCTCCTCGCGCGGGGAGGGAGGGACACTGAAGCTTTCTTT	CASSGLLARGGRDTEAFF
TRBJ1-1	TRBV7-2	.	.	15	TGTGCCAGCAGCTTACAGGGATCCATGAACACTGAAGCTTTCTTT	CASSLQGSMNTEAFF
TRBJ1-1	TRBV4-3	.	.	15	TGCGCCAGCAGCCACGCATGGAGAATGAACACTGAAGCTTTCTTT	CASSHAWRMNTEAFF
TRBJ2-1	TRBV9	few	.	15	TGTGCCAGCAGCGTAGGTTTTCAAACTTACAATGAGCAGTTCTTC	CASSVGFQTYNEQFF
TRBJ2-3	TRBV5-1	few	TRBD2	16	TGCGCCAGCAGCTTGGCCGAAGCGGGGGGGTCCATTACGCAGTATTTT	CASSLAEAGGSITQYF
TRBJ2-3	TRBV4-1	.	TRBD1	15	TGCGCCAGCAGCTACACAGGGGGAACCGCAGATACGCAGTATTTT	CASSYTGGTADTQYF
TRBJ2-1	TRBV7-7	.	TRBD2	15	TGTGCTAGCAGCTTGAGCGGGAATTCCTACAATGAGCAGTTCTTC	CASSLSGNSYNEQFF
TRBJ2-1	TRBV7-9	.	TRBD2	19	TGTGCCAGCAGCTTATTTAAGCGGGGGCGGAAGAGCACAAAGAATGAGCAGTTCTTC	CASSLFKRGRKSTKNEQFF
TRBJ2-2	TRBV7-9	.	TRBD1	17	TGTGCCAGCAGCCCCCGAGCCGGGACAGGGTACACCGGGGAGCTGTTTTTT	CASSPRAGTGYTGELFF
TRBJ2-2	TRBV9	.	TRBD1	16	TGTGCCAGCAGCGAGCCGGGACAGGGGAACACCGGGGAGCTGTTTTTT	CASSEPGQGNTGELFF
TRBJ2-1	TRBV9	.	.	15	TGTGCCAGCAGCCGTACAGTTCGCTCCTACAATGAGCAGTTCTTC	CASSRTVRSYNEQFF
TRBJ1-1	TRBV6-1	.	TRBD1	11	TGTGCCAGTCAGGGGGCGACTGAAGCTTTCTTT	CASQGATEAFF
TRBJ2-3	TRBV7-9	.	.	16	TGTGCCAGCTTGACTCCCGGGACTGACCTTCCGGATACGCAGTATTTT	CASLTPGTDLPDTQYF
TRBJ1-1	TRBV5-4	few	.	15	TGTGCCAGCAGCTTCGAGGGATCTAGGCGCACTGAAGCTTTCTTT	CASSFEGSRRTEAFF
TRBJ2-3	TRBV15	.	TRBD1	15	TGTGCCACCAGCAACAGGGGACCTAGCACAGATACGCAGTATTTT	CATSNRGPSTDTQYF
TRBJ2-1	TRBV30	many	.	13	TGTGCCTGGAGCCGGGGGACCTACAATGAGCAGTTCTTC	CAWSRGTYNEQFF